This passage covers 32 T cell receptor beta chains from one sample sequenced in a study of beta chain features in type 1 diabetes. Notes on the study in general: In every one of the four CD4+ subsets, TCRB CDR3s were moderately but significantly shorter in Type 1 diabetes patients.

These TCRs' antigens remain unknown. Since all of the isolated RNA was reverse transcribed, expressed TCRB transcripts were what got sequenced. The repertoire was sequenced with immunoSEQ multiplex PCR; TCRdb's copy has only in-frame clones and lacks some. The sample consists of about 250,000 clones, 11% of them appearing once. Sequencing input: naive CD4+ T cells from blood. All receptors derive from a man aged 25-45 years with type 1 diabetes.

The chain joins TRBV9 to TRBJ1-2; TRBD1 matches 9 bases. This CDR3 has 14 amino acids. Trimming at V came to 7 bases and at J to 2 bases, leaving 6 bases not matched to a gene. CDR1 SGDLS and CDR2 YYNGEE come from the germline V gene. The CDR3 DNA follows: TGTGCCAGCCAAAGGGGACAGGGCAACTATGGCTACACCTTC. Its protein product is CASQRGQGNYGYTF.

The gene calls are TRBV28 and TRBJ1-6; 8 positions agree with TRBD1. J gave up 7 bases and V 5 bases, and 7 bases lay outside the gene matches. The CDR3 length is 15 residues. Per the germline V gene, CDR1 is MDHEN and CDR2 is SYDVKM. The CDR3 reads CASSLDRVPNSPLHF. The CDR3 DNA sequence: TGTGCCAGCAGTCTGGACAGGGTACCCAATTCACCCCTCCACTTT.

This clone was counted a few times. This rearrangement joins TRBV4-2 to TRBJ2-5; 8 bases line up with TRBD1. There are 17 residues in the CDR3. CDR1 LGHNA and CDR2 YNFKEQ come from the germline V gene. The V gene end was trimmed by 1 base and the J gene end by 5 bases; junction bases not matched to a gene: 12. CDR3 residues: CASSQADGTGGIETQYF. CDR3 sequence (DNA): TGTGCCAGCAGCCAAGCAGATGGAACAGGGGGAATTGAGACCCAGTACTTC.

The chain uses TRBV11-3 and TRBJ2-7; D may be TRBD1 (6 bases). Germline CDR1 and CDR2: SGHNT and YENEEA. There are 14 residues in the CDR3. Trimming shortened V by 4 bases and J by 2 bases, and 12 bases separated the two germline ends. In nucleotides, the CDR3 is TGTGCCAGCAGCTATACAGGGTCAGCCTACGAGCAGTACTTC. Amino acids: CASSYTGSAYEQYF.

This chain joins TRBV6-5 and TRBJ2-7; D perhaps matches TRBD1 (5 bases). The CDR3 is 15 residues long. Germline CDR1 MNHEY, CDR2 SVGAGI. V lost 0 bases and J 4 bases, leaving 13 bases between the germline ends. CDR3 in DNA: TGTGCCAGCAGTTACTCGGTGGGGCAGGGATACGAGCAGTACTTC. Translation gives CASSYSVGQGYEQYF.

This clone turned up a few times. The sample carries other DNA sequences with the same CDR3. V usage is TRBV6-5 and J usage is TRBJ2-7; TRBD2 agrees at 8 bases. Looked up from germline, CDR1 is MNHEY and CDR2 is SVGAGI. Trimming took 0 bases from V and 0 from J; bases not matched to a gene: 1. This CDR3 comprises 15 residues. The CDR3 protein is CASSYSAGGSYEQYF. CDR3 sequence (DNA): TGTGCCAGCAGTTACTCGGCGGGAGGCTCCTACGAGCAGTACTTC.

The chain couples TRBV11-2 to TRBJ2-2; TRBD2 is a possible D gene (5 bases). The germline gives CDR1 SGHAT, CDR2 FQNNGV. Trimming took off 1 base at V and 6 bases at J, with 6 bases between the two ends. This CDR3 has 13 amino acids. The CDR3 spells CASSLAGSGELFF. The DNA of the CDR3 is TGTGCCAGCAGCTTAGCGGGATCCGGGGAGCTGTTTTTT.

The gene calls are TRBV6-1 and TRBJ1-5, with TRBD1 identical over 8 bases. CDR1 and CDR2 (germline): MNHNS, SASEGT. This CDR3 region has 15 residues. V was pared by 1 base and J by 2 bases, with 1 base of the junction left unmatched. This chain's CDR3 is CASSEGTGRNQPQHF. In nucleotides, the CDR3 is TGTGCCAGCAGTGAAGGGACAGGGCGCAATCAGCCCCAGCATTTT.

This clone appeared a few times. The chain uses TRBV2 and TRBJ2-1; 7 bases fit TRBD2. This CDR3 has 14 residues. Germline V gene data show CDR1 as SNHLY and CDR2 as FYNNEI. V was pared by 10 bases and J by 3 bases, with 9 bases of the junction left unmatched. CDR3 in DNA: TGTGCCATCCGGGGAGCGGGGAACTACAATGAGCAGTTCTTC. Protein sequence: CAIRGAGNYNEQFF.

In its sample, this clone was seen a few times. The rearrangement joins TRBV15 to TRBJ2-5, with 11 bases lining up with TRBD2. Per germline, CDR1 LNHNV and CDR2 YYDKDF (reference sequence). The junction had 5 bases not matched to a gene; V was cut back by 3 bases and J by 5 bases. The CDR3 extends over 15 amino acids. In DNA form, the CDR3 reads TGTGCCACCAGCAGCCGGCTAGCGGGGGGCGAGACCCAGTACTTC. Translation gives CATSSRLAGGETQYF. Filled out from reference TRBV15 and TRBJ2-5, the complete variable domain reads DAMVIQNPRYQVTQFGKPVTLSCSQTLNHNVMYWYQQKSSQAPKLLFHYYDKDFNNEADTPDNFQSRRPNTSFCFLDIRSPGLGDTAMYLCATSSRLAGGETQYFGPGTRLLVL.

CDR3 bases: TGTGCCAGCAGTGGGGAGGAGGGAGAGACCCAGTACTTC. This translates into CASSGEEGETQYF. The J gene is TRBJ2-5, the V gene TRBV6-5; possibly TRBD2 for D (6 bases). Germline CDR1 MNHEY, CDR2 SVGAGI. There are 13 residues in the CDR3. V was pared by 5 bases and J by 4 bases, with 11 bases between.

The V and J genes are TRBV7-9 and TRBJ1-1, with 9 bases identical to TRBD1. The V gene end was trimmed by 5 bases and the J gene end by 5 bases; junction bases not matched to a gene: 6. The CDR3 consists of 14 residues. Germline CDR1 SEHNR, CDR2 FQNEAQ (reference sequence). CDR3 DNA sequence: TGTGCCAGCAGCAAGGACAGGGGTGGGACTGAAGCTTTCTTT. Its translation is CASSKDRGGTEAFF.

This clone has more than one count but fewer than ten. The chain combines TRBV11-2 with TRBJ2-1; TRBD1 is a possible D gene (6 bases). CDR1 and CDR2 from the germline V gene are SGHAT and FQNNGV. With 1 base removed from V and 5 bases from J, the gap between germline ends came to 15 bases. The CDR3 has 16 residues. This CDR3 reads CASSLVRGSGDNEQFF. The CDR3 nucleotides are TGTGCCAGCAGCTTAGTGAGGGGGAGTGGGGACAATGAGCAGTTCTTC.

The chain employs TRBV19 and TRBJ1-1, with TRBD1 matching over 7 bases. The length of the CDR3 is 14 residues. With 5 bases clipped from V and 1 base from J, the junction kept 4 bases outside the gene matches. The germline CDR1 and CDR2 sequences are LNHDA and SQIVND (reference sequence). The CDR3 DNA is TGTGCCAGTAGTCCGGGACAGTGGAACACTGAAGCTTTCTTT. Encoded protein: CASSPGQWNTEAFF.

This sequence joins TRBV14 and TRBJ2-5, with TRBD2 identical over 8 bases. The V gene end was trimmed by 0 bases and the J gene end by 5 bases; junction bases not matched to a gene: 14. The length of the CDR3 is 18 residues. Germline values: CDR1 SGHDN, CDR2 FVKESK. The CDR3: CASSQDMTSELRRETQYF. The CDR3 DNA reads TGTGCCAGCAGCCAAGATATGACTAGCGAACTTCGAAGGGAGACCCAGTACTTC.

This clone was found a few times. The chain carries TRBV6-5 and TRBJ1-2, with 9 nucleotides matching TRBD1. After removal of 5 bases from V and 7 bases from J, the junction contained 11 bases not matched to a gene. This CDR3 is 15 amino acids long. Germline CDR1 MNHEY, CDR2 SVGAGI. The CDR3 coding sequence is TGTGCCAGCAGTAAAACCGGGACAGGGAAAGTTGGCTACACCTTC. Amino acid sequence: CASSKTGTGKVGYTF.

The rearrangement joins TRBV19 to TRBJ2-3, with 9 bases matching TRBD1. The CDR3 covers 15 residues. The V segment lost 5 bases and the J segment 4 bases; nucleotides outside the gene matches: 7. Germline CDR1 and CDR2: LNHDA and SQIVND (reference sequence). The CDR3 nucleotides are TGTGCCAGTAGTGCCGACAGGGGGTTTGCAGATACGCAGTATTTT. It specifies CASSADRGFADTQYF.

The chain is built from TRBV5-1 and TRBJ2-7; 10 nucleotides align to TRBD1. J lost 0 bases, V lost 4 bases, and 4 bases had no gene match. The CDR3 is made up of 15 amino acids. CDR1 and CDR2 from the germline V gene are SGHRS and YFSETQ. The CDR3 region has the DNA TGCGCCAGCAGCCGCGGGGACAGGGGCTCCTACGAGCAGTACTTC. It translates to CASSRGDRGSYEQYF.

The chain uses TRBV5-1 and TRBJ2-1; 11 nucleotides align to TRBD2. From germline, CDR1 is SGHRS and CDR2 YFSETQ. The CDR3 consists of 15 residues. Germline trimming cut 0 bases from V and 6 bases from J; bases unmatched to any gene: 2. DNA for the CDR3: TGCGCCAGCAGCTTGGCGCTAGCGGGGGGCAATGAGCAGTTCTTC. Its protein product is CASSLALAGGNEQFF.

The chain recombines TRBV18 with TRBJ1-5; no clear D. Germline V gene lookup returns CDR1 KGHSH and CDR2 LQKENI. V shed 5 bases and J shed 3 bases, with 8 bases lying between them. The CDR3 loop spans 13 amino acids. Here the CDR3 reads CASSSRHNQPQHF. The CDR3 DNA reads as TGTGCCAGCTCATCAAGACACAATCAGCCCCAGCATTTT.

The J gene is TRBJ2-3, the V gene TRBV5-1; 11 bases are shared with TRBD2. The ends lost 5 bases at V and 4 bases at J; junction bases unmatched: 3. Germline values: CDR1 SGHRS, CDR2 YFSETQ. This CDR3 contains 14 residues. Here the CDR3 reads CASRPGLAADTQYF. The CDR3 coding sequence is TGCGCCAGCAGACCGGGACTAGCGGCAGATACGCAGTATTTT. Looking up the rest from reference TRBV5-1 and TRBJ2-3 gives the full variable domain: KAGVTQTPRYLIKTRGQQVTLSCSPISGHRSVSWYQQTPGQGLQFLFEYFSETQRNKGNFPGRFSGRQFSNSRSEMNVSTLELGDSALYLCASRPGLAADTQYFGPGTRLTVL.

This clone was observed a handful of times. The chain has TRBV29-1 and TRBJ1-1; 11 nucleotides align to TRBD1. The CDR3 runs 13 residues. Germline V gene lookup returns CDR1 SQVTM and CDR2 ANQGSEA. The ends lost 7 bases at V and 1 base at J; junction bases unmatched: 2. CDR3 DNA sequence: TGCAGCGGGGACAGGGGGGGGAACACTGAAGCTTTCTTT. It specifies CSGDRGGNTEAFF.

The chain links TRBV7-3 to TRBJ2-4, with 9 bases that match TRBD1. The CDR3 sequence is 14 residues long. Looked up from germline, CDR1 is SGHTA and CDR2 is FQGTGA. Unmatched junction bases numbered 6, after V lost 4 bases and J lost 8 bases. The CDR3 bases are TGTGCCAGCAGCTCTACCCGGACAGGGGACATTCAGTACTTC. Residues: CASSSTRTGDIQYF.

This clone occurred a few times. V usage is TRBV10-3 and J usage is TRBJ2-7, with D unclear. This CDR3 comprises 13 residues. Looked up from germline, CDR1 is ENHRY and CDR2 is SYGVKD. Trimming cost V 6 bases and J 9 bases, with 18 bases left between them. CDR3 region: CAISPSKDSGQYF. The CDR3 DNA reads TGTGCCATCAGCCCCTCAAAAGACTCCGGGCAGTACTTC.

A remark on this clone: One end of the junction does not line up with germline, which may come from a read error. V gene TRBV6-6 combines with J gene TRBJ1-2; no definite D call. The CDR3 runs 16 residues. From germline, CDR1 is MNHNY and CDR2 SVGAGI (reference sequence). CDR3 coding DNA: TGTGCCAGCAGTTACTCGAGATCCTCAGGCTCTGACGTTGGCGCCTTC. Its translation: CASSYSRSSGSDVGAF.

This chain uses TRBV7-8 with TRBJ2-7; the D gene is possibly TRBD1 (6 bases). Between the trimmed V and J ends, which lost 2 bases and 2 bases, there was a span of 10 bases. The CDR3 sequence is 14 residues long. Germline-derived CDR1 and CDR2 are SGHVS and FQNEAQ. The CDR3 is CASSLRDTTYEQYF. The CDR3 bases are TGTGCCAGCAGCTTACGGGACACCACCTACGAGCAGTACTTC. Looking up the rest from reference TRBV7-8 and TRBJ2-7 gives the full variable domain: GAGVSQSPRYKVAKRGQDVALRCDPISGHVSLFWYQQALGQGPEFLTYFQNEAQLDKSGLPSDRFFAERPEGSVSTLKIQRTQQEDSAVYLCASSLRDTTYEQYFGPGTRLTVT.

This clone was seen only a few times. The V and J genes are TRBV11-1 and TRBJ2-5; possible D gene TRBD1, 6 bases. The germline V gene has CDR1 SGHAT and CDR2 FQDESV (reference sequence). V gave up 6 bases and J gave up 2 bases, with 10 bases separating them. The CDR3 extends over 13 amino acids. The CDR3 spells CASSTGNQETQYF. CDR3 bases: TGTGCCAGCAGTACAGGGAATCAAGAGACCCAGTACTTC.

This clone was seen only a few times. The chain is built from TRBV28 and TRBJ1-1, with TRBD1 matching over 7 bases. Germline V CDR1 and CDR2: MDHEN, SYDVKM. CDR3 length equals 13 residues. Trimming at V came to 7 bases and at J to 1 base, leaving 3 bases not matched to a gene. The CDR3 is CASKRDRNTEAFF. Written as DNA, the CDR3 is TGTGCCAGCAAGAGGGACAGGAACACTGAAGCTTTCTTT.

The chain links TRBV29-1 to TRBJ1-2, with D tentatively TRBD1 (5 bases). The germline V gene encodes CDR1 SQVTM and CDR2 ANQGSEA. Trimming removed 4 bases at V and 4 bases at J, with 7 bases between. The CDR3 consists of 11 residues. The DNA of the CDR3 is TGCAGCGTTGGACAGATCTATGGCTACACCTTC. Translation: CSVGQIYGYTF.

V gene TRBV25-1 combines with J gene TRBJ2-5; 10 nucleotides agree with TRBD2. The CDR3 is 17 residues long. The J segment lost 0 bases and the V segment lost 3 bases, leaving 7 bases of the junction unmatched. Germline lookup yields CDR1 MGHDK and CDR2 SYGVNS. CDR3 protein: CASSEGLAGANQETQYF. The DNA for the CDR3 is TGTGCCAGCAGTGAGGGTCTAGCGGGGGCCAACCAAGAGACCCAGTACTTC. Full variable domain (remainder filled in from reference TRBV25-1 and TRBJ2-5): EADIYQTPRYLVIGTGKKITLECSQTMGHDKMYWYQQDPGMELHLIHYSYGVNSTEKGDLSSESTVSRIRTEHFPLTLESARPSHTSQYLCASSEGLAGANQETQYFGPGTRLLVL.

The gene calls are TRBV2 and TRBJ2-3; D gene uncertain. V was trimmed by 6 bases and J by 2 bases, leaving 3 bases between them. The CDR3 totals 11 residues. Germline V gene lookup returns CDR1 SNHLY and CDR2 FYNNEI. The CDR3 sequence is CASSFTDTQYF. The CDR3, as DNA: TGTGCCAGCAGCTTCACAGATACGCAGTATTTT.

This clone was recorded a few times. The genes are TRBV25-1 and TRBJ1-2; D ambiguous. The germline V and J ends were trimmed by 4 bases and 3 bases, with 15 bases remaining between them. The length of the CDR3 is 15 residues. The V gene's germline CDR1 is MGHDK and CDR2 SYGVNS. The CDR3 region is CASSAPPGEHYGYTF. CDR3 nucleotides: TGTGCCAGCAGTGCCCCTCCGGGAGAACACTATGGCTACACCTTC.